A few counts support the clone carrying this T cell receptor beta chain. RNA transcripts were the template for amplifying TCR beta CDR3 regions. With the HTBI primer set, the TCR CDR3 went through a first round of RT-PCR. One entry per CDR3 protein results from TCRdb running MiXCR on the multiplex PCR reads. The repertoire holds around 690,000 distinct CDR3 sequences, with roughly 17% as singletons. Trimming took 2 bases from V and 3 from J, leaving 15 bases between them. Germline CDR1 reads MDHEN; CDR2 reads SYDVKM. This CDR3 has 16 amino acids. The entry originates in a study of T cells in Graves' hyperthyroidism and ophthalmopathy.

The sequence derives from a man aged 50 to 59 with Graves' hyperthyroidism. The rearrangement uses TRBV28 and TRBJ2-3; TRBD2 might be the D (6 bases). Sequencing was performed on blood. The CDR3 loop reads CASSLRWRGRTDTQYF. CDR3 nucleotides: TGTGCCAGCAGTTTACGCTGGCGGGGACGGACAGATACGCAGTATTTT.